The 30 T cell receptor beta chains below come from one sample, sequenced in a study of cytomegalovirus exposure and HLA in healthy donors. The PCR contained 60 Vbeta and 13 Jbeta primers. Profiling relied on immunoSEQ multiplex PCR, and the TCRdb table lists in-frame clones only, not all of them. The table shows 80,000 or so clones, with over 70% occurring only once. The material sequenced was PBMCs. Source of these receptors: a woman in her 40s in good health and CMV-seronegative.

CDR3 in DNA: TGCAGCGTTGAAATTTTTCAGGGGGCGGTCGAGCAGTACTTC. This gives the protein CSVEIFQGAVEQYF. The rearrangement links TRBV29-1 to TRBJ2-7; 8 bases map to TRBD1. The CDR3 runs 14 residues. The germline CDR1 and CDR2 sequences are SQVTM and ANQGSEA. Trimming took 2 bases from V and 6 from J; bases not matched to a gene: 9.

CDR3 bases: TGTGCCAGCAGCACCCAGCGGGGGGGTGGGACAGATACGCAGTATTTT. Its protein product is CASSTQRGGGTDTQYF. V gene TRBV5-4 combines with J gene TRBJ2-3; 10 bases match TRBD2. The CDR3 totals 16 residues. CDR1 is SGHNT and CDR2 is YYREEE in the germline V gene (reference sequence). The trim removed 4 bases at V and 3 bases at J, leaving 8 bases unmatched. Looking up the rest from reference TRBV5-4 and TRBJ2-3 gives the full variable domain: ETGVTQSPTHLIKTRGQQVTLRCSSQSGHNTVSWYQQALGQGPQFIFQYYREEENGRGNFPPRFSGLQFPNYSSELNVNALELDDSALYLCASSTQRGGGTDTQYFGPGTRLTVL.

The DNA of the CDR3 is TGTGCCAGTAGTATCGGAGGACTGGTTAGCACAGATACGCAGTATTTT. It codes for CASSIGGLVSTDTQYF. The chain recombines TRBV19 with TRBJ2-3; D possibly corresponds to TRBD2 (5 bases). This CDR3 is 16 amino acids long. In germline, CDR1 is LNHDA, CDR2 SQIVND (reference sequence). Trimming shortened V by 3 bases and J by 0 bases, and 13 bases separated the two germline ends.

The V call is TRBV28, the J call TRBJ1-3, with D perhaps TRBD1 (6 bases). CDR1 is MDHEN, CDR2 SYDVKM, per germline. V was cut by 6 bases and J by 2 bases, with 14 bases left in between. This CDR3 contains 15 residues. Here the CDR3 DNA reads TGTGCCAGCAGCTATCCCACAGGGCCTGGAAACACCATATATTTT. Its protein is CASSYPTGPGNTIYF.

This clone has just a few counts. The chain has TRBV30 and TRBJ1-1; 11 bases fit TRBD1. The V gene end was trimmed by 3 bases and the J gene end by 6 bases; junction bases not matched to a gene: 6. Germline assignment: CDR1 GTSNPN and CDR2 SVGIG (reference sequence). This CDR3 has 14 residues. CDR3 nucleotide sequence: TGTGCCTGGAGGAGGGGACAGGGGGTTTCTGAAGCTTTCTTT. Protein sequence: CAWRRGQGVSEAFF.

V usage is TRBV4-1 and J usage is TRBJ1-1; possible D gene TRBD1, 6 bases. Trimming removed 1 base at V and 4 bases at J, with 16 bases between. The CDR3 is 16 residues long. In germline, CDR1 is MGHRA, CDR2 YSYEKL. CDR3 nucleotides: TGCGCCAGCAGCCAAGTTCCGACAGGTATGGGCACTGAAGCTTTCTTT. It is translated as CASSQVPTGMGTEAFF.

The chain combines TRBV2 with TRBJ2-3; D is perhaps TRBD2 (7 bases). Per the germline V gene, CDR1 is SNHLY and CDR2 is FYNNEI. The CDR3 contains 15 residues. V was pared by 10 bases and J by 4 bases, with 21 bases between. CDR3 nucleotide sequence: TGTGCCATCCCTAAGTCGGGGGGCTCAGCAGATACGCAGTATTTT. This encodes CAIPKSGGSADTQYF.

V and J are TRBV7-2 and TRBJ2-5, with D maybe TRBD2 (5 bases). The CDR3 is 15 amino acids. V was shortened by 2 bases and J by 1 base, with 11 bases between the two germline ends. From germline, CDR1 is SGHTA and CDR2 FQGNSA. For the CDR3, the DNA is TGTGCCAGCAGCTTAAGAGGGCGAACCCAAGAGACCCAGTACTTC. Protein sequence: CASSLRGRTQETQYF. The whole variable domain, filled in from reference TRBV7-2 and TRBJ2-5, reads GAGVSQSPSNKVTEKGKDVELRCDPISGHTALYWYRQSLGQGLEFLIYFQGNSAPDKSGLPSDRFSAERTGGSVSTLTIQRTQQEDSAVYLCASSLRGRTQETQYFGPGTRLLVL.

The chain has TRBV4-3 and TRBJ1-1; 7 nucleotides align to TRBD1. J gave up 0 bases and V 5 bases, and 9 bases lay outside the gene matches. CDR1 LGHNA and CDR2 YSLEER come from the germline V gene. The CDR3 is 16 residues long. CDR3 DNA: TGCGCCAGCAGCACCCGACAGGGCCCTATGAACACTGAAGCTTTCTTT. This sequence encodes CASSTRQGPMNTEAFF.

CDR3 region: CASSKNLAGGPDTQYF. The CDR3 DNA reads TGTGCCAGCAGCAAAAACCTCGCGGGAGGCCCAGATACGCAGTATTTT. This rearrangement joins TRBV7-3 to TRBJ2-3; 8 nucleotides align to TRBD2. CDR3 length: 16 residues. The V gene's germline CDR1 is SGHTA and CDR2 FQGTGA. The junction had 11 bases not matched to a gene; V was cut back by 5 bases and J by 4 bases.

The CDR3 DNA reads TGTGCCACCAGCAGATCCAGGGTTGGGGCCAACGTCCTGACTTTC. Protein: CATSRSRVGANVLTF. The chain is built from TRBV15 and TRBJ2-6, with a weak D call TRBD1 (5 bases). Looked up from germline, CDR1 is LNHNV and CDR2 is YYDKDF (reference sequence). CDR3 size: 15 residues. The V end was cut by 2 bases, the J end by 3 bases, with 8 bases between.

CDR3 region: CASSQGLGTDTQYF. CDR3 sequence (DNA): TGTGCCAGCTCACAGGGGTTAGGGACAGATACGCAGTATTTT. The chain recombines TRBV25-1 with TRBJ2-3; 7 bases are a match to TRBD1. Trimming at V came to 8 bases and at J to 3 bases, leaving 8 bases not matched to a gene. The length of the CDR3 is 14 residues. Germline V gene sequence: CDR1 MGHDK, CDR2 SYGVNS. The variable domain in full, completed from reference TRBV25-1 and TRBJ2-3, reads EADIYQTPRYLVIGTGKKITLECSQTMGHDKMYWYQQDPGMELHLIHYSYGVNSTEKGDLSSESTVSRIRTEHFPLTLESARPSHTSQYLCASSQGLGTDTQYFGPGTRLTVL.

This chain joins TRBV11-2 and TRBJ2-1; 10 bases agree with TRBD2. V trimming: 5 bases; J trimming: 5 bases; junction bases outside the gene matches: 18. Germline CDR1 is SGHAT and CDR2 is FQNNGV. The CDR3 runs 19 residues. The CDR3 sequence is CASSQSLAGEIKMNNEQFF. The CDR3 coding sequence is TGTGCCAGCAGCCAAAGTCTAGCGGGAGAGATAAAAATGAACAATGAGCAGTTCTTC.

The rearrangement uses TRBV10-1 and TRBJ2-7; TRBD1 agrees at 10 bases. This CDR3 is built from 13 residues. Germline lookup yields CDR1 WNHNN and CDR2 SYGVQD (reference sequence). J was trimmed by 6 bases and V by 3 bases; bases with no gene match: 2. The CDR3 here is CASSEWDRGEQYF. The CDR3 nucleotides are TGCGCCAGCAGTGAATGGGACAGGGGCGAGCAGTACTTC.

The chain employs TRBV11-2 and TRBJ1-5, with TRBD1 as a possible D gene (5 bases). CDR1 and CDR2 (germline): SGHAT, FQNNGV. The germline V and J ends were trimmed by 5 bases and 8 bases, with 16 bases remaining between them. This CDR3 has 14 amino acids. CDR3 loop: CASSGGREGKPQHF. Written as DNA, the CDR3 is TGTGCCAGCAGCGGCGGCAGGGAGGGCAAGCCCCAGCATTTT.

V usage is TRBV5-5 and J usage is TRBJ1-6, with a tentative D call TRBD1 (6 bases). V lost 3 bases, J lost 7 bases, and 14 bases lay in between. In germline, CDR1 is SGHKS, CDR2 YYEKEE (reference sequence). The CDR3 length is 15 residues. This chain's CDR3 is CASSWQGRENSPLHF. The CDR3 DNA reads TGTGCCAGCAGCTGGCAGGGGCGCGAGAATTCACCCCTCCACTTT.

This clone has a handful of counts. This chain links TRBV4-1 with TRBJ2-7, with D tentatively TRBD1 (5 bases). This CDR3 comprises 13 residues. Deletions cut 4 bases from V and 3 bases from J, with 10 bases between. Germline CDR1 and CDR2: MGHRA and YSYEKL. CDR3 sequence reads: CASSLYQGYEQYF. In DNA, the CDR3 is TGCGCCAGCAGCCTCTATCAGGGCTACGAGCAGTACTTC.

The chain carries TRBV28 and TRBJ2-7; possible D gene TRBD1, 6 bases. Per the germline V gene, CDR1 is MDHEN and CDR2 is SYDVKM. V was pared by 4 bases and J by 0 bases, with 13 bases between. The CDR3 length is 15 residues. CDR3 nucleotides: TGTGCCAGCAGTTCCGCCGACAGGAGCTCCTACGAGCAGTACTTC. Encoded protein: CASSSADRSSYEQYF.

This clone was recorded a few times. This chain links TRBV7-3 with TRBJ2-1; D may be TRBD2 (5 bases). Trimming took 3 bases from V and 5 from J, leaving 17 bases between them. The CDR3 sequence is 16 residues long. Per germline, CDR1 SGHTA and CDR2 FQGTGA. The CDR3 sequence is CASSFPLSGSHNEQFF. The CDR3 nucleotides are TGTGCCAGCAGCTTCCCCCTTTCGGGGTCTCACAATGAGCAGTTCTTC.

The chain uses TRBV19 and TRBJ1-5; 8 nucleotides line up with TRBD1. The germline gives CDR1 LNHDA, CDR2 SQIVND (reference sequence). The CDR3 is 16 residues long. V was clipped by 5 bases and J by 2 bases; unmatched bases: 8. The CDR3 DNA is TGTGCCAGTAGTCGAGGACAGGGCGTTGGCAATCAGCCCCAGCATTTT. It yields the protein CASSRGQGVGNQPQHF.

The chain combines TRBV6-1 with TRBJ1-1; possible D gene TRBD1, 5 bases. V lost 3 bases, J lost 7 bases, and 21 bases lay in between. Germline V gene sequence: CDR1 MNHNS, CDR2 SASEGT. The CDR3 has 16 amino acids. Here the CDR3 reads CASSDSPPGPGGEAFF. In nucleotides, the CDR3 is TGTGCCAGCAGTGACAGCCCGCCAGGTCCCGGGGGTGAAGCTTTCTTT.

The gene calls are TRBV7-6 and TRBJ2-3; 8 positions match TRBD2. Trimming cost V 1 base and J 2 bases; bases outside gene matches: 8. The CDR3 is made up of 17 amino acids. The V gene's germline CDR1 is SGHVS and CDR2 FNYEAQ. This CDR3 is CASSLEAAGDFTDTQYF. CDR3 coding DNA: TGTGCCAGCAGCTTAGAGGCAGCGGGGGACTTCACAGATACGCAGTATTTT.

This clone is a singleton in its sample. The chain has TRBV29-1 and TRBJ2-5; 9 bases are a match to TRBD2. This CDR3 region has 15 residues. Germline CDR1 SQVTM, CDR2 ANQGSEA. V dropped 3 bases and J dropped 1; count of bases not matched to a gene: 6. CDR3 protein: CSVEWVTSGQETQYF. The CDR3 coding sequence is TGCAGCGTTGAGTGGGTGACTAGCGGCCAAGAGACCCAGTACTTC. Supplemented by reference TRBV29-1 and TRBJ2-5, the full variable domain reads SAVISQKPSRDICQRGTSLTIQCQVDSQVTMMFWYRQQPGQSLTLIATANQGSEATYESGFVIDKFPISRPNLTFSTLTVSNMSPEDSSIYLCSVEWVTSGQETQYFGPGTRLLVL.

The V and J genes are TRBV7-3 and TRBJ1-1; no reliable D call. This CDR3 spans 14 amino acids. Germline CDR1 SGHTA, CDR2 FQGTGA. V lost 2 bases and J lost 1, with 8 bases in between. The CDR3 region is CASSLWAGNTEAFF. CDR3 coding DNA: TGTGCCAGCAGCTTATGGGCGGGGAACACTGAAGCTTTCTTT. The full variable domain, rest sourced from reference TRBV7-3 and TRBJ1-1, is GAGVSQTPSNKVTEKGKYVELRCDPISGHTALYWYRQSLGQGPEFLIYFQGTGAADDSGLPNDRFFAVRPEGSVSTLKIQRTERGDSAVYLCASSLWAGNTEAFFGQGTRLTVV.

The rearrangement uses TRBV30 and TRBJ2-1; D not resolved. The CDR3 is made up of 12 amino acids. Germline V gene lookup returns CDR1 GTSNPN and CDR2 SVGIG (reference sequence). V dropped 4 bases and J dropped 6 bases, with 10 bases sitting between them. This CDR3 is CAWTSFGNEQFF. The CDR3 region has the DNA TGTGCCTGGACTAGTTTTGGCAATGAGCAGTTCTTC.

This chain joins TRBV6-5 and TRBJ2-4; perhaps TRBD1 as D (5 bases). This CDR3 is built from 15 residues. V lost 6 bases and J lost 0, with 12 bases in between. CDR1 is MNHEY and CDR2 is SVGAGI in the germline V gene. The CDR3 DNA is TGTGCCAGCAGGTCGAACAGGATAGCCAAAAACATTCAGTACTTC. Amino acid sequence: CASRSNRIAKNIQYF.

This clone was seen a handful of times. The chain has TRBV15 and TRBJ1-5; tentatively, D is TRBD1 (5 bases). V was shortened by 0 bases and J by 2 bases, with 8 bases between the two germline ends. Germline CDR1 is LNHNV and CDR2 is YYDKDF (reference sequence). This CDR3 contains 15 residues. CDR3 amino acids: CATSREGDGNQPQHF. The CDR3 DNA sequence: TGTGCCACCAGCAGAGAAGGGGATGGCAATCAGCCCCAGCATTTT.

This clone showed up just a few times. The chain has TRBV6-5 and TRBJ2-7; 10 bases line up with TRBD2. The CDR3 contains 15 residues. Germline CDR1 reads MNHEY; CDR2 reads SVGAGI. With V trimmed by 0 bases and J by 4 bases, 3 bases remained unmatched. Here the CDR3 reads CASSYSPSGSYEQYF. In nucleotides, the CDR3 is TGTGCCAGCAGTTACTCCCCTAGCGGGAGTTACGAGCAGTACTTC.

This clone was seen once. The chain couples TRBV30 to TRBJ2-3, with a weak D call TRBD1 (5 bases). CDR3 length equals 13 residues. V lost 2 bases and J 2 bases, leaving 8 bases between the germline ends. Germline loops: CDR1 GTSNPN, CDR2 SVGIG (reference sequence). Here the CDR3 DNA reads TGTGCCTGGAGTCGACAGTTCACAGATACGCAGTATTTT. Its translation is CAWSRQFTDTQYF.

This clone showed up just a few times. CDR3 nucleotides: TGTGCCAGCAGCAAGAATAGCGATACGCAGTATTTT. It translates to CASSKNSDTQYF. The V and J genes are TRBV7-6 and TRBJ2-3; no clear D. Germline CDR1 is SGHVS and CDR2 is FNYEAQ. This CDR3 has 12 amino acids. V lost 5 bases to trimming and J lost 6 bases, with 9 bases between them.